This section outlines one T cell receptor beta chain sequence together with its context. The data derive from a study of blood T cell repertoires in COVID-19. In the study overall: PBMCs, B-cell-depleted T cells, or T cells were the source of the cDNA or gDNA that made up the material.

The authors' processing: Amplifying reference gene primers gave estimates of nucleated cell counts. The data were produced by immunoSEQ multiplex PCR, yet TCRdb's version contains in-frame clones alone and is incomplete. V and J calls and clone size are those listed in that table; D and trimming were worked out from the DNA. Of some 150,000 clones listed, around 80% are singletons. CDR3 length: 13 residues. Trimming stripped 1 base from V and 5 bases from J, with 8 bases between. Germline CDR1 is PRHDT and CDR2 is FYEKMQ (reference sequence). This sequence joins TRBV13 and TRBJ2-5; unclear D gene. What was sequenced was peripheral blood. This receptor was taken from a human donor in a cohort sampled during active COVID-19. The CDR3 is CASSLAGRETQYF. CDR3 nucleotide sequence: TGTGCCAGCAGCTTAGCAGGTCGGGAGACCCAGTACTTC.